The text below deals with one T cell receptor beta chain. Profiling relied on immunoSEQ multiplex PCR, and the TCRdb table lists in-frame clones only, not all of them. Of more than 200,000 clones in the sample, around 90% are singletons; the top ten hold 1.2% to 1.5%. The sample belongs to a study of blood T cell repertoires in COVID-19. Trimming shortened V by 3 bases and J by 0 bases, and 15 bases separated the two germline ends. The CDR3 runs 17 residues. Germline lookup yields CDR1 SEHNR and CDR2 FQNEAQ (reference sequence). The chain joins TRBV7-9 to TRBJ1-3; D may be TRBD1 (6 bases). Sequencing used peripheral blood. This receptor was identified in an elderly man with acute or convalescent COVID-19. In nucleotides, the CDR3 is TGTGCCAGCAGCTTTGCAGGGGTAGGGAGCTCTGGAAACACCATATATTTT. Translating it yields CASSFAGVGSSGNTIYF.